The 20 T cell receptor beta chains presented below share a single source sample, sequenced in a study of technical replicates of blood from a handful of donors. The assay was immunoSEQ multiplex PCR, and TCRdb's table has in-frame clones only and misses some. The repertoire holds approximately 13,000 clones, with around 83% as singletons. The sequenced material came from PBMCs. These receptors were collected from a human donor in good health.

This clone was seen a few times. The rearrangement links TRBV7-9 to TRBJ2-7; no reliable D call. The CDR3 is 13 amino acids. In germline, CDR1 is SEHNR, CDR2 FQNEAQ (reference sequence). Trimming shortened V by 5 bases and J by 1 base, and 9 bases separated the two germline ends. CDR3 coding DNA: TGTGCCAGCAGCAGAGGAAGTTCCTACGAGCAGTACTTC. Residues: CASSRGSSYEQYF.

Only one count was recorded for this clone. V and J are TRBV6-6 and TRBJ2-5, with 10 bases that match TRBD2. This CDR3 contains 15 residues. Germline CDR1 is MNHNY and CDR2 is SVGAGI (reference sequence). After removal of 7 bases from V and 4 bases from J, the junction contained 9 bases not matched to a gene. This chain's CDR3 is CASTQLAGIGETQYF. The CDR3 DNA follows: TGTGCCAGCACCCAACTAGCGGGAATTGGAGAGACCCAGTACTTC.

This clone came up a few times. The rearrangement joins TRBV6-1 to TRBJ1-5; no definite D call. V was pared by 4 bases and J by 1 base, with 5 bases between. This CDR3 region has 13 residues. CDR1 is MNHNS and CDR2 is SASEGT in the germline V gene. CDR3 DNA: TGTGCCAGCAGTGTTGAGAGCAATCAGCCCCAGCATTTT. Protein: CASSVESNQPQHF.

This clone was seen a handful of times. The chain is built from TRBV28 and TRBJ1-1, with 8 nucleotides matching TRBD1. V was clipped by 3 bases and J by 1 base; unmatched bases: 10. Germline V lookup: CDR1 MDHEN, CDR2 SYDVKM. The CDR3 spans 17 residues. CDR3 residues: CASSFLPGQEQNTEAFF. The CDR3 coding sequence is TGTGCCAGCAGTTTTCTACCGGGACAGGAGCAGAACACTGAAGCTTTCTTT.

The chain couples TRBV9 to TRBJ2-3, with 8 bases matching TRBD2. Germline CDR1 and CDR2: SGDLS and YYNGEE. The CDR3 spans 16 residues. With 0 bases clipped from V and 3 bases from J, the junction kept 6 bases outside the gene matches. The CDR3 DNA sequence: TGTGCCAGCAGCGTAGACCCCAGCGGGAGTACAGATACGCAGTATTTT. As protein: CASSVDPSGSTDTQYF.

The genes are TRBV19 and TRBJ1-1; no firm D call. From germline, CDR1 is LNHDA and CDR2 SQIVND (reference sequence). This CDR3 spans 16 amino acids. V was pared by 6 bases and J by 5 bases, with 22 bases between. The chain's CDR3 is CASRRNSDWGGTEAFF. The CDR3 coding sequence is TGTGCCAGTAGACGGAACTCGGACTGGGGTGGGACTGAAGCTTTCTTT.

V is TRBV5-4 and J is TRBJ2-1; 7 nucleotides agree with TRBD2. The germline gives CDR1 SGHNT, CDR2 YYREEE (reference sequence). V dropped 0 bases and J dropped 7; count of bases not matched to a gene: 10. The CDR3 is 16 residues long. This CDR3 reads CASSLARGRASNEQFF. CDR3 DNA: TGTGCCAGCAGCTTGGCCAGAGGGAGGGCGAGTAATGAGCAGTTCTTC.

This chain connects TRBV2 to TRBJ2-3, with 13 bases that match TRBD2. Germline V gene lookup returns CDR1 SNHLY and CDR2 FYNNEI. V dropped 5 bases and J dropped 2; count of bases not matched to a gene: 13. The CDR3 length is 19 residues. The CDR3 bases are TGTGCCAGCAGTTCTCCTCTAGGACTAGCGGGGGTAAACACAGATACGCAGTATTTT. It yields the protein CASSSPLGLAGVNTDTQYF.

The J gene is TRBJ1-5, the V gene TRBV15; possible D gene TRBD1, 5 bases. The V end lost 1 base, the J end lost 5 bases, and 24 bases lay between the germline ends. The CDR3 covers 19 residues. CDR1 LNHNV and CDR2 YYDKDF come from the germline V gene (reference sequence). The CDR3 region is CATSRARSVRAGFYQPQHF. CDR3 bases: TGTGCCACCAGCAGAGCCCGATCTGTTCGGGCAGGGTTTTATCAGCCCCAGCATTTT.

This clone appeared once. The chain is built from TRBV6-5 and TRBJ2-1; D not certain. The CDR3 extends over 14 amino acids. The germline CDR1 and CDR2 sequences are MNHEY and SVGAGI. The V and J ends lost 2 bases and 6 bases respectively, with 11 bases between them. The CDR3 here is CASSYGPGANEQFF. CDR3 coding DNA: TGTGCCAGCAGTTACGGCCCCGGAGCCAATGAGCAGTTCTTC.

This chain connects TRBV6-5 to TRBJ2-3; possibly TRBD2 for D (5 bases). CDR1 and CDR2 from the germline V gene are MNHEY and SVGAGI. V was cut by 6 bases and J by 2 bases, with 15 bases left in between. The CDR3 extends over 15 amino acids. Here the CDR3 reads CASSSGPGDTDTQYF. The CDR3 bases are TGTGCCAGCAGCTCCGGACCCGGGGACACAGATACGCAGTATTTT.

V gene TRBV27 combines with J gene TRBJ2-5; 7 bases are a match to TRBD1. V shed 5 bases, J shed 0 bases, and the junction held 3 bases outside the gene matches. Germline V gene lookup returns CDR1 MNHEY and CDR2 SMNVEV (reference sequence). The CDR3 loop spans 14 amino acids. The CDR3 reads CASSPTGYQETQYF. Written as DNA, the CDR3 is TGTGCCAGCAGTCCGACAGGGTACCAAGAGACCCAGTACTTC.

This chain connects TRBV30 to TRBJ2-1; D not resolved. The V and J ends lost 0 bases and 16 bases respectively, with 16 bases between them. Germline assignment: CDR1 GTSNPN and CDR2 SVGIG (reference sequence). The CDR3 length is 12 residues. The CDR3 nucleotides read TGTGCCTGGAGTGTACGGTTGGGCTTCCGTTTCTTC. It codes for CAWSVRLGFRFF.

CDR3 amino acids: CASSYSETGGYEQYF. In DNA, the CDR3 is TGTGCCAGCAGTTACTCCGAGACAGGGGGGTACGAGCAGTACTTC. The chain uses TRBV6-5 and TRBJ2-7; 9 positions agree with TRBD1. The germline V gene encodes CDR1 MNHEY and CDR2 SVGAGI. The CDR3 totals 15 residues. V gave up 0 bases and J gave up 4 bases; unmatched junction bases: 4.

V is TRBV5-1 and J is TRBJ1-2; 10 nucleotides align to TRBD1. Germline V gene sequence: CDR1 SGHRS, CDR2 YFSETQ. The length of the CDR3 is 17 residues. With V trimmed by 2 bases and J by 0 bases, 7 bases remained unmatched. CDR3: CASSFLGQGDSNYGYTF. DNA of the CDR3: TGCGCCAGCAGCTTTCTTGGACAGGGGGATTCTAACTATGGCTACACCTTC.

This sequence joins TRBV27 and TRBJ2-3, with 9 bases lining up with TRBD1. The V gene's germline CDR1 is MNHEY and CDR2 SMNVEV (reference sequence). The CDR3 covers 15 residues. With V trimmed by 4 bases and J by 1 base, 3 bases remained unmatched. The CDR3 sequence: CASSSQGAGTDTQYF. The CDR3 DNA reads as TGTGCCAGCAGTTCACAGGGGGCTGGCACAGATACGCAGTATTTT.

The V and J genes are TRBV5-1 and TRBJ2-5, with 9 positions matching TRBD1. This CDR3 region has 14 residues. CDR1 and CDR2 (germline): SGHRS, YFSETQ. V was clipped by 4 bases and J by 5 bases; unmatched bases: 6. The CDR3 bases are TGCGCCAGCAGCCCAACAGGGGGCCTGGAGACCCAGTACTTC. Translated, it gives CASSPTGGLETQYF.

The chain is built from TRBV28 and TRBJ1-5; D is perhaps TRBD1 (6 bases). There are 15 residues in the CDR3. V shed 2 bases and J shed 4 bases, with 12 bases lying between them. Germline lookup yields CDR1 MDHEN and CDR2 SYDVKM. The CDR3 loop reads CASSLGGRVNQPQHF. As DNA, the CDR3 is TGTGCCAGCAGTTTAGGGGGCCGGGTGAATCAGCCCCAGCATTTT. The entire variable domain, with the rest obtained from reference TRBV28 and TRBJ1-5, is as follows: DVKVTQSSRYLVKRTGEKVFLECVQDMDHENMFWYRQDPGLGLRLIYFSYDVKMKEKGDIPEGYSVSREKKERFSLILESASTNQTSMYLCASSLGGRVNQPQHFGDGTRLSIL.

The rearrangement links TRBV19 to TRBJ2-5; D ambiguous. V was clipped by 8 bases and J by 1 base, with 8 bases between them. Germline V CDR1 and CDR2: LNHDA, SQIVND (reference sequence). This CDR3 has 12 residues. The CDR3 nucleotides are TGTGCCAGTCGAGGCAGCCAAGAGACCCAGTACTTC. It is translated as CASRGSQETQYF.

The J gene is TRBJ2-4, the V gene TRBV7-2; 7 bases are a match to TRBD1. This CDR3 is built from 14 residues. Per germline, CDR1 SGHTA and CDR2 FQGNSA. J was trimmed by 5 bases and V by 4 bases; bases with no gene match: 5. Here the CDR3 reads CASSSYRGQNIQYF. The CDR3 bases are TGTGCCAGCAGCTCCTACAGGGGCCAAAACATTCAGTACTTC.